These T cell receptor beta chains were read from a single sample in a study of cytomegalovirus exposure and HLA in healthy donors. TCRdb's copy holds only in-frame clones and misses some; the assay was immunoSEQ multiplex PCR. Of around 84,000 clones listed, approximately 79% are singletons. Material for sequencing was PBMCs. The source is a human donor in good health. Each CDR3 is given with its conserved first and last residue.

j_gene	v_gene	CDR3aa
TRBJ1-5	TRBV4-1	CASSQLGDSYNQPQHF
TRBJ2-1	TRBV7-2	CASSLKGSGEQFF
TRBJ1-2	TRBV19	CASSRDRANYGYTF
TRBJ2-5	TRBV19	CASRRTGYFQETQYF
TRBJ2-1	TRBV5-6	CASSLQGASVNEQFF
TRBJ2-5	TRBV21-1	CASSKKVGQGETQYF
TRBJ2-1	TRBV5-6	CASSLGQGAYNEQFF
.	TRBV5-4	CASSTTGYEQYF
TRBJ1-3	TRBV5-1	CASSPMRQGHGNTIYF
TRBJ1-2	TRBV15	CATSREGVGSGYTF
TRBJ2-7	TRBV5-6	CASSPTGGEQYF
TRBJ1-3	TRBV7-8	CASSLGPEAGNTIYF
TRBJ1-2	TRBV19	CASSSPAGYGYTF
TRBJ2-7	TRBV27	CASRDLAGGSYEQYF
TRBJ1-1	TRBV5-6	CASSSWGASTEAFF
TRBJ1-1	TRBV7-8	CASSLYQENTEAFF
TRBJ2-7	TRBV19	CASRKRGSSYEQYF
TRBJ2-7	TRBV10-1	CASCWDIVYEYEQYF
.	TRBV6-6	CASRPVTGVAYEQYF
TRBJ2-7	TRBV9	CASSPGQGDAQYF
TRBJ1-3	TRBV6-1	CASRRQGPSGNTIYF
TRBJ1-2	TRBV19	CASRGDLPADGYTF
TRBJ1-2	TRBV5-6	CASSLGQLANYGYTF
TRBJ2-3	TRBV11-2	CASSPRLIAGGGNTQYF
TRBJ2-2	TRBV6-1	CASSVQGALSTGELFF
TRBJ2-7	TRBV13	CASSESQGRGEQYF
TRBJ2-3	TRBV11-3	CASSPGLARADTQYF
TRBJ1-1	TRBV29-1	CSVGRGTEAFF
TRBJ2-3	TRBV4-3	CASSQDFSPGLHGTSGRDTQYF
TRBJ2-2	TRBV5-1	CASSPIDGYTGELFF
TRBJ1-2	TRBV7-2	CASSLGTGAGFGFGYTF
TRBJ1-1	TRBV2	CASRALGGPLNTEAFF
TRBJ2-7	TRBV15	CATSRDPRPALAEQYF
TRBJ2-3	TRBV9	CASSVNPSGGVSTDTQYF
TRBJ1-6	TRBV5-1	CASSSGSGDNSPLHF
TRBJ2-7	TRBV18	CASSPRRDSEQYF
TRBJ2-5	TRBV20-1	CSAGSYETQYF
TRBJ1-2	TRBV30	CAWSGGGSHGYPF
TRBJ2-3	TRBV5-1	CASSLEGTHSYTDTQYF
TRBJ1-6	TRBV7-2	CASSLARGDRNYF
TRBJ2-1	TRBV7-2	CASSWQGQGAGEQFF
TRBJ2-2	TRBV5-4	CASSPDRSGWHPGELFF
TRBJ2-3	TRBV15	CATSRDREPSGGAGTDTQYF
TRBJ2-7	TRBV11-2	CASSLNLDRFYEQYF
TRBJ1-6	TRBV2	CASSDRGSPLHF
TRBJ1-6	TRBV25-1	CASSEWEGLSSPLHF
TRBJ1-2	TRBV9	CASSVGQRTGYTF